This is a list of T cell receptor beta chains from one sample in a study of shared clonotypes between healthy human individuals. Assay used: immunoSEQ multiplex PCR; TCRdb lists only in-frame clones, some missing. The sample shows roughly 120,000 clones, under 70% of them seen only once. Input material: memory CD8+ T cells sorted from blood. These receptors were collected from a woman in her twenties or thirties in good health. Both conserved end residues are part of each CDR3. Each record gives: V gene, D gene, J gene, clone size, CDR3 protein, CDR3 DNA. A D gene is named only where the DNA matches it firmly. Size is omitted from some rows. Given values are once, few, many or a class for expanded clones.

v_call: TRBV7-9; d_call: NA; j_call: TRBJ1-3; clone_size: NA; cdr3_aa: CASSLGQPNSGNTIYF; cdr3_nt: TGTGCCAGCAGCTTAGGCCAACCCAACTCTGGAAACACCATATATTTT
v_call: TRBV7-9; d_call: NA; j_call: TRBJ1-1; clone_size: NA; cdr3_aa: CASSFGRNTEAFF; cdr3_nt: TGTGCCAGCAGCTTTGGTAGGAACACTGAAGCTTTCTTT
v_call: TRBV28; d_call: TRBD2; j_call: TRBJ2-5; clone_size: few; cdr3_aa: CASSFLIQREGSGETQYF; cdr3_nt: TGTGCCAGCAGTTTTCTTATTCAGCGGGAGGGCTCGGGGGAGACCCAGTACTTC
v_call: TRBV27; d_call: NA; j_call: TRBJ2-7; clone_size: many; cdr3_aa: CASSSGYTHEQYF; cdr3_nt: TGTGCCAGCAGTTCGGGGTATACACACGAGCAGTACTTC
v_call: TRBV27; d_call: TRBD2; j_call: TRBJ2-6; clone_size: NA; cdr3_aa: CASSWTSGTLSGANVLTF; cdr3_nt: TGTGCCAGCAGTTGGACTAGCGGGACCCTCTCTGGGGCCAACGTCCTGACTTTC
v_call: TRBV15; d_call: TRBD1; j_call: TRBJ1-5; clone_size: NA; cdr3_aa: CATSRVGTGDNQPQHF; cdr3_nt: TGTGCCACCAGCAGAGTCGGGACAGGCGACAATCAGCCCCAGCATTTT
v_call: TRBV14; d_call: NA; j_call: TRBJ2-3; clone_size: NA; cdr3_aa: CASSQEDSVWRVTDTQYF; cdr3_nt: TGTGCCAGCAGCCAAGAGGATAGCGTGTGGCGGGTCACAGATACGCAGTATTTT
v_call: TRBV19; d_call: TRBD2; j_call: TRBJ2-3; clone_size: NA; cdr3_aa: CASSVLASAEDTQYF; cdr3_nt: TGTGCCAGTAGTGTACTAGCGTCAGCCGAAGATACGCAGTATTTT
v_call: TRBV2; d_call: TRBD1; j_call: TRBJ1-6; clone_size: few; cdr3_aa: CASTRGLSPLHF; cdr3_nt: TGTGCCAGCACTAGGGGGCTCTCACCCCTCCACTTT
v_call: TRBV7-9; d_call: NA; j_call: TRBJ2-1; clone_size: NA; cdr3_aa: CASSPRGGSPYNEQFF; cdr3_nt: TGTGCCAGCTCCCCCCGTGGGGGGAGCCCCTACAATGAGCAGTTCTTC
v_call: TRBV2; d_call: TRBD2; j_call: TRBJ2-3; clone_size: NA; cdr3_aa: CASSTTSTYTDTQYF; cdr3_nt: TGTGCCAGCAGTACGACTAGCACATACACAGATACGCAGTATTTT
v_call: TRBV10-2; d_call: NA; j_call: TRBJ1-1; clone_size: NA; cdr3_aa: CASSAGGNPPLRPTNTEAFF; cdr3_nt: TGCGCCAGCAGTGCCGGGGGGAATCCTCCGCTCCGGCCCACTAACACTGAAGCTTTCTTT
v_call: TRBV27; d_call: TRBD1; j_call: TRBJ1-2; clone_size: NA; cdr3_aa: CASSLSRGGADGYTF; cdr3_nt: TGTGCCAGCAGTTTATCGCGAGGGGGCGCGGATGGCTACACCTTC
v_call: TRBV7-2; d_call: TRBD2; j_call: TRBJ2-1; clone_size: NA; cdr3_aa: CASEPTSGGYEQFF; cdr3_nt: TGTGCCAGCGAGCCCACTAGCGGGGGCTATGAGCAGTTCTTC
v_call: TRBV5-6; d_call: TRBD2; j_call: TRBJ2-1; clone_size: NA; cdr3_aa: CASSLRLAGFGEQFF; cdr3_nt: TGTGCCAGCAGCTTGAGACTAGCGGGATTTGGTGAGCAGTTCTTC
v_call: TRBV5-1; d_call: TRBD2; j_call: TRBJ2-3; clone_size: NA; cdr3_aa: CASSPRLAGDTQYF; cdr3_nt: TGCGCCAGCAGCCCCCGACTAGCAGGAGATACGCAGTATTTT
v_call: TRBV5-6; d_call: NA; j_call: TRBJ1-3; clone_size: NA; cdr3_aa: CASSLRGTGNTIYF; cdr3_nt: TGTGCCAGCAGCTTGAGGGGTACTGGAAACACCATATATTTT
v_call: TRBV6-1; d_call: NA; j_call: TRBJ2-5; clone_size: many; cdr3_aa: CASSERLGDKEETQYF; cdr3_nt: TGTGCCAGCAGTGAAAGGTTGGGGGACAAGGAAGAGACCCAGTACTTC
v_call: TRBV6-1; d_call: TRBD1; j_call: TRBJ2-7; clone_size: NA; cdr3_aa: CAIRGQTILPYEQYF; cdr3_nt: TGTGCCATCAGGGGACAGACAATCCTCCCATACGAGCAGTACTTC
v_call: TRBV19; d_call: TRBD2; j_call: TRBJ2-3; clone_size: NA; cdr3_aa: CASSTLAGVTDTQYF; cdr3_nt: TGTGCCAGTAGTACACTAGCGGGAGTCACAGATACGCAGTATTTT
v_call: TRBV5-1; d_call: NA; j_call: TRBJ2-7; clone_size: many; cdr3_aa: CASSPGREQYF; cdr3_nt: TGCGCCAGCAGCCCCGGACGGGAGCAGTACTTC
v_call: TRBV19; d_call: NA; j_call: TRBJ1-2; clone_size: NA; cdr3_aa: CASAGQNYGYTF; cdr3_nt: TGTGCCAGCGCCGGACAGAACTATGGCTACACCTTC
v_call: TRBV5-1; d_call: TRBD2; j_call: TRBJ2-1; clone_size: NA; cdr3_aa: CASSLAGVANEQFF; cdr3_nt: TGCGCCAGCAGCTTAGCGGGAGTTGCCAATGAGCAGTTCTTC
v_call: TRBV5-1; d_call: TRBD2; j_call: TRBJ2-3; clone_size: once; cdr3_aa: CASTSGASGSGDTQYF; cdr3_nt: TGCGCCAGCACCTCAGGCGCGAGCGGGAGTGGCGATACGCAGTATTTT
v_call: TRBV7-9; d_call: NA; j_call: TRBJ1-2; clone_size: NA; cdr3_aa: CASSLGSGFEGYTF; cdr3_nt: TGTGCCAGCAGCTTAGGTTCAGGGTTTGAGGGCTACACCTTC
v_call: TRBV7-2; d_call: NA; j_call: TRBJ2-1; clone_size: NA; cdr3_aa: CASSLGPTFGNEQFF; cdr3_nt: TGTGCCAGCAGCTTAGGACCAACATTTGGGAATGAGCAGTTCTTC
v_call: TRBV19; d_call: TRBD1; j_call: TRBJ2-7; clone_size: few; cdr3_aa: CATSGQEHYEQYF; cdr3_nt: TGTGCCACCTCGGGACAGGAGCATTACGAGCAGTACTTC
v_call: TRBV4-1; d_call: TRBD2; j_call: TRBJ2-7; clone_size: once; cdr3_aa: CASSQDRASGRVPRIYEQYF; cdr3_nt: TGCGCCAGCAGCCAAGATAGGGCTAGCGGGAGGGTCCCCAGGATCTACGAGCAGTACTTC
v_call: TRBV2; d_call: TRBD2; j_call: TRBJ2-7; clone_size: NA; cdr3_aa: CASRGKGREGLYEQYF; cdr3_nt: TGTGCCAGCAGGGGGAAGGGGCGGGAGGGCCTCTACGAGCAGTACTTC
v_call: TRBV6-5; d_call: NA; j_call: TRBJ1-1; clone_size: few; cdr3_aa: CASSYSSNSEAFF; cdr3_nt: TGTGCCAGCAGTTACTCTAGCAATTCTGAAGCTTTCTTT
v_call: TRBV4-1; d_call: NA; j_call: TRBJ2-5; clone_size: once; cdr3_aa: CASSQGWTTGEQYF; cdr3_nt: TGCGCCAGCAGCCAAGGCTGGACTACGGGGGAGCAGTACTTC